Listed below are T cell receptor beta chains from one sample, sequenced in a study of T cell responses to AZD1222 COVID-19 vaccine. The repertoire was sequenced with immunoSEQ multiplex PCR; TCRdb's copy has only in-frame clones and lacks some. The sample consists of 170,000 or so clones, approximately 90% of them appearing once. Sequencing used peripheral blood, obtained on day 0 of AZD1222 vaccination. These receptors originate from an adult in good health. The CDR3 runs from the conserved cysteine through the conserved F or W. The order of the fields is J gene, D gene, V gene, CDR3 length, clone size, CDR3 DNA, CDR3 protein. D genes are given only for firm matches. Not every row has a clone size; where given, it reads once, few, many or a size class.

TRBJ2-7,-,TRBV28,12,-,TGTGCCAGCAGTCTTCCCGCATACGAGCAGTACTTC,CASSLPAYEQYF
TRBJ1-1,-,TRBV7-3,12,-,TGTGCCAGCAGCTTCGGGAACACTGAAGCTTTCTTT,CASSFGNTEAFF
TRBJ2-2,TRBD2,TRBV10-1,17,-,TGCGCCAGCGGGTGGGCTAGCGGGGGGACGGGTACCGGGGAGCTGTTTTTT,CASGWASGGTGTGELFF
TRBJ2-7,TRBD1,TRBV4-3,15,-,TGCGCCAGCAGCCAAGGGTGGACAGGGGGCTACGAGCAGTACTTC,CASSQGWTGGYEQYF
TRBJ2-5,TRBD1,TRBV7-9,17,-,TGTGCCAGCAGGGCAACCGACACGGGACAGGGTATTTCGGGCCAGTACTTC,CASRATDTGQGISGQYF
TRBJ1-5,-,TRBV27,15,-,TGTGCCAGCTCGGGAGCGGGAGTTTCCAATCAGCCCCAGCATTTT,CASSGAGVSNQPQHF
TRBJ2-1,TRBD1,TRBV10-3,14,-,TGTGCCATCAGATCCGGGACAGACTACAATGAGCAGTTCTTC,CAIRSGTDYNEQFF
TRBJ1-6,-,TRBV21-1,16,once,TGTGCCAGCAGCAAAGCCGAGGGAGGGGGGGATTCACCCCTCCACTTT,CASSKAEGGGDSPLHF
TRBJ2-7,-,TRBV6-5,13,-,TGTGCCAGCAGAAAAACAGGAGACTACGAGCAGTACTTC,CASRKTGDYEQYF
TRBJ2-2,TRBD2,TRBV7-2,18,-,TGTGCCAGCAGCTTATCTCTAGCGGGGGCCCAGAACACCGGGGAGCTGTTTTTT,CASSLSLAGAQNTGELFF
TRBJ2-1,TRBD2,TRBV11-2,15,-,TGTGCCAGCAGCTTAGGCAGCGGGGGCGACAATGAGCAGTTCTTC,CASSLGSGGDNEQFF
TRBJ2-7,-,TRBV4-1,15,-,TGCGCCAGCAGCCTCCGGGGGAGAGACCCCTACGAGCAGTACTTC,CASSLRGRDPYEQYF
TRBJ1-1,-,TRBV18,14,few,TGTGCCAGCTCTCCCCCTGGAGGGAACACTGAAGCTTTCTTT,CASSPPGGNTEAFF
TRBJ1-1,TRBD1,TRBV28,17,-,TGTGCCAGCAGTTCGCCGGGACAGGGGTTTTGGAGGACTGAAGCTTTCTTT,CASSSPGQGFWRTEAFF
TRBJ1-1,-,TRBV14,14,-,TGTGCCAGCAGCCCCCGTGCGGGGGACACTGAAGCTTTCTTT,CASSPRAGDTEAFF
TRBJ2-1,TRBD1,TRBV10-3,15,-,TGTGCCATCAGTGGGACAGGGGGCGCTAGGAATGAGCAGTTCTTC,CAISGTGGARNEQFF
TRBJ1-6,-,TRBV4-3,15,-,TGCGCCAGCAGCCAAGACGGGCAGCGAAATTCACCCCTCCACTTT,CASSQDGQRNSPLHF
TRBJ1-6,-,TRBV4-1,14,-,TGCGCCAGCAGCCAAGACAGGGGAAATTCACCCCTCCACTTT,CASSQDRGNSPLHF
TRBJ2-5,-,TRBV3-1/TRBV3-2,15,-,TGTGCCAGCAGCCTCCTTAGGGGGGTCCAAGAGACCCAGTACTTC,CASSLLRGVQETQYF
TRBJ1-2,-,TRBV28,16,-,TGTGCCAGCAGAAGACCGCGGGTCGGAGCTAACTATGGCTACACCTTC,CASRRPRVGANYGYTF
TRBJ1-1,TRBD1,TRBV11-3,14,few,TGTGCCAGCAGCTCGGACAGGGCGGGCACTGAAGCTTTCTTT,CASSSDRAGTEAFF
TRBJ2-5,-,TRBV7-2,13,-,TGTGCCAGCAGTAGACAGGGAGGAGAGACCCAGTACTTC,CASSRQGGETQYF